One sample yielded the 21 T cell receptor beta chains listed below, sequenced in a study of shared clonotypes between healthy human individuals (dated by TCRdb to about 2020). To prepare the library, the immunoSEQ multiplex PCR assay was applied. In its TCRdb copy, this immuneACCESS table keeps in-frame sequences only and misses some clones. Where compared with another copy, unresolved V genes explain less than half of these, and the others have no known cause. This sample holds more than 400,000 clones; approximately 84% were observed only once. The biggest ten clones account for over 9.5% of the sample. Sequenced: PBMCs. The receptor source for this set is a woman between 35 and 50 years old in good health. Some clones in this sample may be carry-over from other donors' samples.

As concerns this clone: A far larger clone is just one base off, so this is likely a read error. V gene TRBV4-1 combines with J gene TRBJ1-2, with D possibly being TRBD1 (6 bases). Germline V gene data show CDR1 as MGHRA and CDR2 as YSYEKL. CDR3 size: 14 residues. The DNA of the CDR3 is TGCGCCGGCAGCCCCGGACAGATGAACTATGGCTACACCTTC. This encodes CAGSPGQMNYGYTF.

The CDR3 reads CASSLEAGNYNEQFF. CDR3 in DNA: TGTGCCAGCAGCCTCGAAGCGGGTAACTACAATGAGCAGTTCTTC. This rearrangement joins TRBV11-2 to TRBJ2-1; tentative D call: TRBD2 (6 bases). There are 15 residues in the CDR3. V dropped 5 bases and J dropped 3 bases, with 14 bases sitting between them. The germline V gene encodes CDR1 SGHAT and CDR2 FQNNGV.

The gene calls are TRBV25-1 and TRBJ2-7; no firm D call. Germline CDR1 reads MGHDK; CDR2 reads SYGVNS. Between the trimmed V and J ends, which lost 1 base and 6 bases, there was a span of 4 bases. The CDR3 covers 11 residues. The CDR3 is CASSEFFEQYF. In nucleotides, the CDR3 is TGTGCCAGCAGTGAATTCTTCGAGCAGTACTTC.

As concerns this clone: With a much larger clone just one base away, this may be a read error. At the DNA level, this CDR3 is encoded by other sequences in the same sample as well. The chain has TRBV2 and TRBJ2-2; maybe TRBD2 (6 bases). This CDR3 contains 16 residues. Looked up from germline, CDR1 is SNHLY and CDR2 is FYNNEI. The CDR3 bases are TGTGCCAGCAGCCACGGGGCGGGAACGAATACCGGGGAGCTGTTTTTT. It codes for CASSHGAGTNTGELFF.

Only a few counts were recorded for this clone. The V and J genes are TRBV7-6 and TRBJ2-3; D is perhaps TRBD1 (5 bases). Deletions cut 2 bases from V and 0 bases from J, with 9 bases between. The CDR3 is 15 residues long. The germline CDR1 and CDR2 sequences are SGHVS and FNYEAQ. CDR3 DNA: TGTGCCAGCAGCTTACGACAGCCTAGCACAGATACGCAGTATTTT. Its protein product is CASSLRQPSTDTQYF.

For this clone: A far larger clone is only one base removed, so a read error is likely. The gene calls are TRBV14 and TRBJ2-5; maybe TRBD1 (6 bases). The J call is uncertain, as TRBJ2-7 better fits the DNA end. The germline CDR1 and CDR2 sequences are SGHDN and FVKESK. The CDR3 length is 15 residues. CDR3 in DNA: TGTGCCAGCAGCCAAGACAGGGGAAGCTCCTGCGAGCAGTACTTC. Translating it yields CASSQDRGSSCEQYF.

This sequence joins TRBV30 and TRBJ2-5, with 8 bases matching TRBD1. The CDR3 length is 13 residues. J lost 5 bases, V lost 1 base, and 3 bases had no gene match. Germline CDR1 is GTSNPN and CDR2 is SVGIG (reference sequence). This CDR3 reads CAWSGQGWETQYF. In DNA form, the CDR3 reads TGTGCCTGGAGTGGACAGGGGTGGGAGACCCAGTACTTC.

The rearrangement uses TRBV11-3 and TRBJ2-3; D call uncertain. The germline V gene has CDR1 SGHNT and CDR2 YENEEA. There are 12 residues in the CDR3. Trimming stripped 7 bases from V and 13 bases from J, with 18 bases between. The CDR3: CASTISVGVKYF. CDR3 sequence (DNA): TGTGCCAGCACCATCTCCGTTGGAGTGAAGTATTTT.

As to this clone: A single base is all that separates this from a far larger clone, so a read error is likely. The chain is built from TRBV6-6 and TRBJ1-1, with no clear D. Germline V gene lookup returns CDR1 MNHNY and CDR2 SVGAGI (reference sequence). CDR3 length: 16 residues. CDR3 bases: TGTGCCAGCAGTTACTCGGGCGGAGGACCGAACACTGGAGCTTTCTTT. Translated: CASSYSGGGPNTGAFF.

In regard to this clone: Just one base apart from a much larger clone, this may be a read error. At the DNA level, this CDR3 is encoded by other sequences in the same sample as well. The CDR3 spells CASSYTWTENTGELFF. The CDR3 coding sequence is TGTGCCAGCAGCTATACATGGACGGAGAACACCGGGGAGCTATTTTTT. V usage is TRBV14 and J usage is TRBJ2-2, with D possibly TRBD2 on 5 matching bases. This CDR3 comprises 16 residues. Germline CDR1 reads SGHDN; CDR2 reads FVKESK.

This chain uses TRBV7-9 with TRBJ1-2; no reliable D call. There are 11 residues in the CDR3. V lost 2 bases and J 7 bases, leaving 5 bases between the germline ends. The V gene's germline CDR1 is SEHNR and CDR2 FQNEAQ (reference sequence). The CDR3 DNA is TGTGCCAGCAGCTTACGGTCTGGCTACACCTTC. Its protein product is CASSLRSGYTF.

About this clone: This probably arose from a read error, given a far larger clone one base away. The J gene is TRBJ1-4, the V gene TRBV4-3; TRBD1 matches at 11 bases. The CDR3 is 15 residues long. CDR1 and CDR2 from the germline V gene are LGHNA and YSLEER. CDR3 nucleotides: TGCGCCAGCAGCCAGGACAGGGGGCAAAATGAAAAACTGTCTTTT. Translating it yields CASSQDRGQNEKLSF.

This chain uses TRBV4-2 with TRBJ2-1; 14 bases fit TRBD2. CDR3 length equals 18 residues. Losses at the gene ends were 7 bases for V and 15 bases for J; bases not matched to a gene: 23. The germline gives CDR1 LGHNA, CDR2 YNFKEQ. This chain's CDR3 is CASTPGTSGSTLRRGLFF. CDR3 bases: TGTGCCAGCACACCCGGGACTAGCGGGAGTACCCTAAGGCGGGGTCTGTTCTTC.

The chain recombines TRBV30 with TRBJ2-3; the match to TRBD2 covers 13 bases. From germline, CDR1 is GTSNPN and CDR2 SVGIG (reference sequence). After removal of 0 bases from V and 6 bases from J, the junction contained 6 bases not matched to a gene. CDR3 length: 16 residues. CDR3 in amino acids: CAWSVLAGGTGDTQYF. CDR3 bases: TGTGCCTGGAGTGTACTAGCGGGAGGGACGGGGGATACGCAGTATTTT.

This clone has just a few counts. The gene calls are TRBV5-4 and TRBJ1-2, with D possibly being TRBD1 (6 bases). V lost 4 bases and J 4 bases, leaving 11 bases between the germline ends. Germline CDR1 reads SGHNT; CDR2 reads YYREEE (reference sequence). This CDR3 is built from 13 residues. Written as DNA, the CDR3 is TGTGCCAGCAGCCCCGAGACAGGCTATGGCTACACCTTC. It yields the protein CASSPETGYGYTF.

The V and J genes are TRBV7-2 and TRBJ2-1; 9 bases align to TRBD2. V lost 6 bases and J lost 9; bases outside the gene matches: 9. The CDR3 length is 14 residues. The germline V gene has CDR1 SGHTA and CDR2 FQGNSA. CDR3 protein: CASSRLAAQGEQFF. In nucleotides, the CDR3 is TGTGCCAGCAGTCGACTAGCGGCGCAGGGTGAGCAGTTCTTC.

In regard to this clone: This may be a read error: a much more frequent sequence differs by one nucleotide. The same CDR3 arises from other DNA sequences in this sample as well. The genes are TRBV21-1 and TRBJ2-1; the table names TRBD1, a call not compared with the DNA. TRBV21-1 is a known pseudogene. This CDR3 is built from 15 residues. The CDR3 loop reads CASTHPGQGGNEQFF. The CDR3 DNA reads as TGTGCCAGCACCCATCCGGGACAGGGCGGGAATGAGCAGTTCTTC.

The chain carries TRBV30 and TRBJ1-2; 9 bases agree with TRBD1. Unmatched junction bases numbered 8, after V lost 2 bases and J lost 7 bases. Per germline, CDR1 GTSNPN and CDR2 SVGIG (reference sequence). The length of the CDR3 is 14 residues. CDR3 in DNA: TGTGCCTGGAGTTATGCTGGGACAGGGTTTGGCTACACCTTC. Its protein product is CAWSYAGTGFGYTF.

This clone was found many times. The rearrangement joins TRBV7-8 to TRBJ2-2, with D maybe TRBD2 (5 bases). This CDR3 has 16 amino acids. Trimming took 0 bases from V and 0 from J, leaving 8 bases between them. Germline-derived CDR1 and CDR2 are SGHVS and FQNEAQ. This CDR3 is CASSLASGSNTGELFF. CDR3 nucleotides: TGTGCCAGCAGCTTAGCAAGCGGCTCGAACACCGGGGAGCTGTTTTTT.

CDR3 bases: TGTGCCAGCAGTTTCTCCGGGCTATTCTACGAGCAGTACTTC. Translating it yields CASSFSGLFYEQYF. The V and J genes are TRBV27 and TRBJ2-7; no clear D. Per the germline V gene, CDR1 is MNHEY and CDR2 is SMNVEV (reference sequence). The CDR3 extends over 14 amino acids. Trimming removed 3 bases at V and 3 bases at J, with 12 bases between.

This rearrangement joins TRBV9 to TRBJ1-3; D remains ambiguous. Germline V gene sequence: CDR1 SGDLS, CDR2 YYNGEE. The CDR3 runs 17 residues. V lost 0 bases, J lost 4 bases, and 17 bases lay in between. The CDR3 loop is CASSVAPAGPGGNTIYF. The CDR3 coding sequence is TGTGCCAGCAGCGTAGCCCCCGCAGGCCCCGGAGGAAACACCATATATTTT.